The T cell receptor (beta chain) under discussion was sequenced for a study of sequential checkpoint blockade in melanoma. The treatment was: randomized to nivolumab then ipilimumab (arm A) or the reverse (arm B). Live CD3+CD8+ CD19− CD56− cells were sorted from PBMCs. TCRdb keeps only in-frame clones here, not all; method: immunoSEQ multiplex PCR. The table includes some 10,000 clones, 55% to 85% detected once. Trimming left V 4 bases short and J 2 bases short, with 15 bases between. The CDR3 covers 15 residues. CDR1 is MNHEY, CDR2 SVGAGI, per germline. This TCR was sampled from a human donor with melanoma. The chain uses TRBV6-5 and TRBJ2-7; D unclear. The sample consisted of CD8+ T cells sorted from blood (inferred from file names), taken from a patient given nivolumab and ipilimumab in sequence. The CDR3 spells CASSSSPATAYEQYF. The CDR3 DNA follows: TGTGCCAGCAGTTCATCCCCTGCTACGGCCTACGAGCAGTACTTC.